Following are 11 T cell receptor beta chains from one sample sequenced in a study of blood T cell repertoires in COVID-19. The repertoire was sequenced with immunoSEQ multiplex PCR; TCRdb's copy has only in-frame clones and lacks some. In the table there are around 370,000 clones, 88% of which are singletons. Sequenced material: peripheral blood. Receptor source: a woman aged 70-85 years with COVID-19, enrolled during active disease.

The gene calls are TRBV19 and TRBJ2-7; maybe TRBD1 (5 bases). The V end lost 1 base, the J end lost 0 bases, and 10 bases lay between the germline ends. The CDR3 extends over 15 amino acids. The germline V gene has CDR1 LNHDA and CDR2 SQIVND (reference sequence). Here the CDR3 reads CASSIGAGLSYEQYF. Written as DNA, the CDR3 is TGTGCCAGTAGTATAGGGGCAGGGCTCTCCTACGAGCAGTACTTC.

This chain joins TRBV12-5 and TRBJ1-3; tentative D call: TRBD1 (6 bases). V was clipped by 5 bases and J by 0 bases, with 8 bases between them. The germline gives CDR1 LGHNT, CDR2 FRNRAP. This CDR3 spans 14 amino acids. The CDR3 spells CASGQDSSGNTIYF. The CDR3, as DNA: TGTGCTAGTGGTCAGGACAGCTCTGGAAACACCATATATTTT.

The chain is built from TRBV6-6 and TRBJ1-1, with unresolved D. The germline V and J ends were trimmed by 5 bases and 8 bases, with 15 bases remaining between them. CDR3 size: 13 residues. From germline, CDR1 is MNHNY and CDR2 SVGAGI (reference sequence). Here the CDR3 DNA reads TGTGCCAGCAGTCCCGAGCTAGCCAGGGAAGCTTTCTTT. The encoded protein is CASSPELAREAFF.

V and J are TRBV5-4 and TRBJ2-7; 13 nucleotides agree with TRBD2. This CDR3 contains 16 residues. Germline assignment: CDR1 SGHNT and CDR2 YYREEE (reference sequence). V lost 4 bases to trimming and J lost 0 bases; unmatched junction nucleotides: 4. CDR3 residues: CASSPGTSGVSYEQYF. The CDR3 DNA is TGTGCCAGCAGCCCCGGGACTAGCGGGGTCTCCTACGAGCAGTACTTC.

The chain is built from TRBV6-5 and TRBJ2-2; 8 bases are shared with TRBD2. V lost 0 bases, J lost 6 bases, and 6 bases stayed unmatched. Germline-derived CDR1 and CDR2 are MNHEY and SVGAGI. The CDR3 consists of 16 residues. The CDR3 DNA follows: TGTGCCAGCAGTTACTCTAACGCGGGGGGTTCCGGGGAGCTGTTTTTT. Amino acid sequence: CASSYSNAGGSGELFF.

The gene calls are TRBV12-5 and TRBJ1-6; TRBD1 might be the D (6 bases). Trimming cost V 4 bases and J 14 bases, with 12 bases left between them. The CDR3 is made up of 12 amino acids. The germline V gene has CDR1 LGHNT and CDR2 FRNRAP. The CDR3 DNA follows: TGTGCTAGTGGTTGGGAACAGGGAACCCTCCACTTT. Residues: CASGWEQGTLHF.

This sequence joins TRBV10-3 and TRBJ2-1; TRBD1 matches at 8 bases. The CDR3 is made up of 15 amino acids. With 0 bases clipped from V and 8 bases from J, the junction kept 6 bases outside the gene matches. Per the germline V gene, CDR1 is ENHRY and CDR2 is SYGVKD. This chain's CDR3 is CAISESPGGRYEQFF. DNA of the CDR3: TGTGCCATCAGTGAGTCCCCAGGGGGCCGGTATGAGCAGTTCTTC.

The genes are TRBV7-9 and TRBJ2-5, with a possible D match to TRBD2 (6 bases). The V end was cut by 4 bases, the J end by 5 bases, with 14 bases between. Germline lookup yields CDR1 SEHNR and CDR2 FQNEAQ (reference sequence). The CDR3 spans 14 residues. The CDR3: CASSSSSDRETQYF. CDR3 DNA sequence: TGTGCCAGCAGCTCTTCTAGCGATCGGGAGACCCAGTACTTC.

V and J are TRBV6-5 and TRBJ2-7, with TRBD1 matching 7 bases. This CDR3 is built from 15 residues. Germline values: CDR1 MNHEY, CDR2 SVGAGI. Losses at the gene ends were 2 bases for V and 1 base for J; bases not matched to a gene: 5. CDR3 region: CASSYDPTGSYEQYF. In DNA form, the CDR3 reads TGTGCCAGCAGTTACGATCCGACAGGGTCCTACGAGCAGTACTTC.

The rearrangement links TRBV18 to TRBJ2-1; TRBD1 matches at 9 bases. Trimming removed 4 bases from V and 3 bases from J; junction bases left unmatched: 4. This CDR3 has 15 amino acids. CDR1 is KGHSH, CDR2 LQKENI, per germline. DNA for the CDR3: TGTGCCAGCTCACTCGGACAGGGGAGCTACAATGAGCAGTTCTTC. It codes for CASSLGQGSYNEQFF.

The rearrangement links TRBV2 to TRBJ2-5, with a tentative D call TRBD1 (6 bases). The germline V gene has CDR1 SNHLY and CDR2 FYNNEI. This CDR3 has 12 residues. The ends were cut back, 9 bases at V and 6 bases at J, with 14 bases in the middle. CDR3 amino acids: CARMDSQKTQYF. The CDR3 nucleotides read TGTGCCAGAATGGACAGTCAAAAGACCCAGTACTTC.